The clone carrying this T cell receptor beta chain was observed a single time. In the original processing: Researchers report that nucleated cell counts were estimated from reference gene primer amplification. Only in-frame clones appear in the TCRdb table, and some are missing; sequencing was by immunoSEQ multiplex PCR. The DNA was the basis for D and trimming; V, J and clone size are from that table. The profile shows under 200,000 clones, approximately 80% of them singletons. The data are from a study of blood T cell repertoires in COVID-19. Overall study: PBMCs, B-cell-depleted T cells, or T cells provided the cDNA or gDNA that made up the material.

The TCR originated in a human donor in a cohort sampled during active COVID-19. Sequenced input: peripheral blood.

DNA of the CDR3: TGTGCCAGCAGTTACCTGACTCCCCGAGGCGGTCAGCCCCAGCATTTT. Translated, it gives CASSYLTPRGGQPQHF. The chain joins TRBV6-2 or TRBV6-3 to TRBJ1-5, with D unresolved. CDR1 is MNHEY and CDR2 is SVGEGT in the germline V gene. There are 16 residues in the CDR3. V was pared by 2 bases and J by 6 bases, with 17 bases between.